This T cell receptor beta chain derives from a study of T cell changes during pregnancy in multiple sclerosis. Data came from immunoSEQ multiplex PCR; TCRdb stores just in-frame clones and leaves some out. The top ten hold about 2.3% of the sample, which has tens of thousands of clones, around 96% seen once. CDR1 and CDR2 from the germline V gene are SGDLS and YYNGEE. The V and J ends lost 3 bases and 2 bases, in that order; junction bases with no gene match: 6. The CDR3 runs 16 residues. The TCR originated in a female donor with multiple sclerosis, enrolled in a pregnancy study. The chain couples TRBV9 to TRBJ2-3; the match to TRBD2 covers 10 bases. Sequenced here: CD8+ T cells from peripheral blood mononuclear cells, sampled after pregnancy. The CDR3 loop is CASSDLAGADTDTQYF. CDR3 bases: TGTGCCAGCAGCGATCTAGCGGGAGCGGACACAGATACGCAGTATTTT.